The 2 T cell receptor beta chains below were found in one sample sequenced in a study of T cells in localized non-small cell lung cancer. Sequencing was performed with immunoSEQ multiplex PCR; in TCRdb, only in-frame clones are kept and a portion is missing. The repertoire consists of some 72,000 clones, with 84% occurring once and the leading ten covering approximately 3%. The sample consisted of peripheral blood, taken before any cancer treatment. The receptors originated from a man aged 35-75 years with stage I lung adenocarcinoma.

The chain has TRBV5-4 and TRBJ2-5; possible D gene TRBD2, 5 bases. Germline V gives CDR1 SGHNT, CDR2 YYREEE (reference sequence). This CDR3 has 14 amino acids. The ends were cut back, 5 bases at V and 1 base at J, with 12 bases in the middle. Here the CDR3 DNA reads TGTGCCAGCAGGACGGACTGGTCCCAAGAGACCCAGTACTTC. Translation gives CASRTDWSQETQYF.

The chain uses TRBV4-1 and TRBJ1-1; 7 bases agree with TRBD1. This CDR3 spans 16 amino acids. The germline V gene encodes CDR1 MGHRA and CDR2 YSYEKL. Trimming took 4 bases from V and 5 from J; bases not matched to a gene: 13. The CDR3 sequence: CASSRDSSFGWTEAFF. The CDR3 DNA follows: TGCGCCAGCAGCCGGGACAGCTCTTTTGGGTGGACTGAAGCTTTCTTT.